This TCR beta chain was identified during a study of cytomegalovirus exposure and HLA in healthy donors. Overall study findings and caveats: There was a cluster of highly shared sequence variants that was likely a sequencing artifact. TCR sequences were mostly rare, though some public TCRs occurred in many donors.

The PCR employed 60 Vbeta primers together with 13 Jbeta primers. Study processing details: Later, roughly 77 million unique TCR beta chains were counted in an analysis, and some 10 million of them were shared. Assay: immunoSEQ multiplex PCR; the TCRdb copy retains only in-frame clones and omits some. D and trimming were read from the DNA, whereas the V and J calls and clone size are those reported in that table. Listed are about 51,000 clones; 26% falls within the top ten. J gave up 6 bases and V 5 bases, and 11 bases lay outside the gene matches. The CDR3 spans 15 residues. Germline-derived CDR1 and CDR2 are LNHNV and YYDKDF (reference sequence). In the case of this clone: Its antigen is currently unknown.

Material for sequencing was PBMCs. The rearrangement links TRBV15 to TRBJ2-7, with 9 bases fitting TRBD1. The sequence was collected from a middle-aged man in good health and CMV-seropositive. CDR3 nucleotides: TGTGCCACCAGCGATGTTAGGGACAGGGTTGGCGAGCAGTACTTC. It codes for CATSDVRDRVGEQYF.